The 25 T cell receptor beta chains given below trace back to one sample, sequenced in a study of CD8+CD57+ T cells in acquired aplastic anemia listed by TCRdb under 2018. Flow cytometry had shown CD8+CD57+ cell expansion in the patients selected for sequencing. Sequenced using an Illumina HiSeq 2000. Genomic DNA was used as template for profiling of TCR beta VDJ combinations and CDR3 sequences. TCRdb reanalyzed the raw reads on its own, using fastp at Q25 for trimming and MiXCR for clone calling, and kept in-frame beta chains. CDR3 protein sequences are deduplicated, and each keeps its most common genes and DNA. The sample profile shows some 180,000 distinct CDR3 sequences; nearly 65% of them were found once. Jointly, the top ten make up approximately 42% of the sample. Material: sorted CD4+, CD8+, or CD8+CD57+ T cells (not recorded which) from PBMCs. The origin of the receptors is a human donor with aplastic anemia.

This clonotype occurred many times. The V call is TRBV13, the J call TRBJ1-3; D gene ambiguous. The germline CDR1 and CDR2 sequences are PRHDT and FYEKMQ (reference sequence). This CDR3 spans 15 amino acids. Trimming removed 1 base at V and 0 bases at J, with 7 bases between. The CDR3 region has the DNA TGTGCCAGCAGCTTAGACTCGGACTCTGGAAACACCATATATTTT. Translating gives CASSLDSDSGNTIYF.

V gene TRBV7-9 combines with J gene TRBJ1-5, with a tentative D call TRBD1 (5 bases). Per the germline V gene, CDR1 is SEHNR and CDR2 is FQNEAQ (reference sequence). The CDR3 sequence is 12 residues long. The V end was cut by 0 bases, the J end by 12 bases, with 9 bases between. In nucleotides, the CDR3 is TGTGCCAGCAGCTTAGCGTCAGGGAACCAGCATTTT. Translating gives CASSLASGNQHF.

This clonotype was detected only once. The V call is TRBV19, the J call TRBJ1-2; D is perhaps TRBD1 (5 bases). Germline assignment: CDR1 LNHDA and CDR2 SQIVND (reference sequence). Trimming removed 11 bases from V and 5 bases from J, with 15 bases in between. The CDR3 loop spans 12 amino acids. The CDR3 loop reads CASERGGYGYTF. The CDR3 DNA reads TGTGCCTCCGAGCGCGGGGGGTATGGCTACACCTTC.

This clonotype was counted ten times or more. The CDR3 loop reads CASSSEVSSYEQYF. The CDR3 bases are TGTGCCAGCAGCTCCGAGGTGAGCTCCTACGAGCAGTACTTC. The chain employs TRBV7-9 and TRBJ2-7; D not resolved. The CDR3 totals 14 residues. Trimming cost V 4 bases and J 0 bases, with 10 bases left between them. Germline values: CDR1 SEHNR, CDR2 FQNEAQ (reference sequence). The variable domain in full, with the rest retrieved from reference TRBV7-9 and TRBJ2-7, is DTGVSQNPRHKITKRGQNVTFRCDPISEHNRLYWYRQTLGQGPEFLTYFQNEAQLEKSRLLSDRFSAERPKGSFSTLEIQRTEQGDSAMYLCASSSEVSSYEQYFGPGTRLTVT.

CDR3 nucleotides: TGCAGTGCCGCCGGGACAGCTTCCTACGAGCAGTACTTC. Translating it yields CSAAGTASYEQYF. The V call is TRBV20-1, the J call TRBJ2-7, with 7 bases aligning to TRBD1. The CDR3 loop spans 13 amino acids. CDR1 and CDR2 (germline): DFQATT, SNEGSKA (reference sequence). Trimming took 6 bases from V and 1 from J; bases not matched to a gene: 6.

The chain uses TRBV25-1 and TRBJ1-2; D gene ambiguous. The germline V gene encodes CDR1 MGHDK and CDR2 SYGVNS. This CDR3 is built from 14 residues. Trimming removed 4 bases at V and 5 bases at J, with 14 bases between. CDR3 sequence reads: CASSGRLVLYGYTF. Written as DNA, the CDR3 is TGTGCCAGCAGTGGACGGCTCGTCCTTTATGGCTACACCTTC.

The chain links TRBV2 to TRBJ2-7; possibly TRBD2 for D (6 bases). The germline CDR1 and CDR2 sequences are SNHLY and FYNNEI. This CDR3 is 17 amino acids long. Trimming removed 0 bases at V and 9 bases at J, with 24 bases between. The CDR3 DNA reads as TGTGCCAGCAGTGAAGCCAGTGGTAGCGGAGGGGCCTTCGGGCAGTACTTC. Translated, it gives CASSEASGSGGAFGQYF.

A word on this clonotype: This likely comes from a read error, as the CDR3 has no conserved phenylalanine or tryptophan at its end. The chain has TRBV7-2 and TRBJ1-1; the D gene is possibly TRBD1 (5 bases). Germline V gene lookup returns CDR1 SGHTA and CDR2 FQGNSA. Trimming removed 6 bases at V and 0 bases at J, with 8 bases between. There are 13 residues in the CDR3. CDR3 sequence (DNA): TGTGCCAGCAGAAGACAGTTGAACACTGAAGCTTTCTCT. Encoded protein: CASRRQLNTEAFS.

The genes are TRBV5-6 and TRBJ2-3, with TRBD1 identical over 7 bases. The V gene's germline CDR1 is SGHDT and CDR2 YYEEEE. CDR3 size: 16 residues. V trimming: 2 bases; J trimming: 1 base; junction bases outside the gene matches: 7. CDR3 protein: CASSFPTGQGTDTQYF. CDR3 bases: TGTGCCAGCAGCTTTCCAACCGGACAGGGCACAGATACGCAGTATTTT. Together with reference TRBV5-6 and TRBJ2-3, the CDR3 gives the full variable domain: DAGVTQSPTHLIKTRGQQVTLRCSPKSGHDTVSWYQQALGQGPQFIFQYYEEEERQRGNFPDRFSGHQFPNYSSELNVNALLLGDSALYLCASSFPTGQGTDTQYFGPGTRLTVL.

The chain employs TRBV20-1 and TRBJ1-2; TRBD1 matches at 11 bases. The CDR3 loop spans 15 amino acids. V trimming: 4 bases; J trimming: 7 bases; junction bases outside the gene matches: 11. The germline CDR1 and CDR2 sequences are DFQATT and SNEGSKA (reference sequence). CDR3 in amino acids: CSATGDRGLYGGYTF. For the CDR3, the DNA is TGCAGTGCTACCGGGGACAGGGGGTTATACGGTGGCTACACCTTC.

This chain connects TRBV7-6 to TRBJ2-7; 8 nucleotides align to TRBD1. This CDR3 region has 15 residues. CDR1 is SGHVS, CDR2 FNYEAQ, per germline. V shed 4 bases and J 0 bases; nucleotides not matched to a gene: 5. CDR3: CASSYNRGNSYEQYF. CDR3 nucleotides: TGTGCCAGCAGCTACAACAGGGGGAACTCCTACGAGCAGTACTTC. The variable domain in full, with the rest retrieved from reference TRBV7-6 and TRBJ2-7, is GAGVSQSPRYKVTKRGQDVALRCDPISGHVSLYWYRQALGQGPEFLTYFNYEAQQDKSGLPNDRFSAERPEGSISTLTIQRTEQRDSAMYRCASSYNRGNSYEQYFGPGTRLTVT.

The chain links TRBV9 to TRBJ1-2, with D possibly matching TRBD1 (5 bases). Trimming took off 0 bases at V and 5 bases at J, with 8 bases between the two ends. Germline V gene data show CDR1 as SGDLS and CDR2 as YYNGEE. The CDR3 runs to 13 residues. The CDR3 nucleotides read TGTGCCAGCAGCGTAGAAGGGGTATATGGCTACACCTTC. It is translated as CASSVEGVYGYTF.

The CDR3 sequence: CASSDAGAASQPQHF. CDR3 DNA: TGTGCCAGTAGCGATGCAGGGGCGGCGAGTCAGCCCCAGCATTTT. The V gene is TRBV19, the J gene TRBJ1-5; D is perhaps TRBD1 (6 bases). The CDR3 is made up of 15 amino acids. Germline-derived CDR1 and CDR2 are LNHDA and SQIVND (reference sequence). V lost 6 bases and J 6 bases, leaving 18 bases between the germline ends.

The V call is TRBV12-3 or TRBV12-4, the J call TRBJ2-7; 11 bases are shared with TRBD2. V shed 6 bases, J shed 7 bases, and the junction held 8 bases outside the gene matches. This CDR3 region has 14 residues. The CDR3: CASSPGLAAGEQYF. CDR3 bases: TGTGCCAGCAGCCCGGGACTAGCGGCTGGTGAGCAGTACTTC.

This clonotype has just a few counts. V and J are TRBV7-3 and TRBJ2-3; 12 nucleotides agree with TRBD2. Losses at the gene ends were 5 bases for V and 6 bases for J; bases not matched to a gene: 9. The CDR3 has 16 amino acids. The V gene's germline CDR1 is SGHTA and CDR2 FQGTGA. The CDR3 bases are TGTGCCAGCAGCCCTAGCGGGGGGGCCGATGGCGATACGCAGTATTTT. Its translation: CASSPSGGADGDTQYF.

The chain has TRBV2 and TRBJ2-7, with TRBD1 matching 10 bases. The CDR3 runs to 16 residues. The germline V gene encodes CDR1 SNHLY and CDR2 FYNNEI. Trimming cost V 4 bases and J 2 bases; bases outside gene matches: 8. The CDR3 loop is CASSGWTGGSTYEQYF. The DNA for the CDR3 is TGTGCCAGCAGTGGTTGGACAGGGGGGTCAACCTACGAGCAGTACTTC.

The chain recombines TRBV20-1 with TRBJ1-2; D remains ambiguous. CDR1 is DFQATT, CDR2 SNEGSKA, per germline (reference sequence). V lost 0 bases to trimming and J lost 8 bases, with 10 bases between them. CDR3 size: 12 residues. The CDR3 reads CSARDSASGYTF. CDR3 coding DNA: TGCAGTGCTAGAGATTCCGCAAGCGGCTACACCTTC.

V gene TRBV10-3 combines with J gene TRBJ1-6; maybe TRBD1 (6 bases). The V and J ends lost 4 bases and 9 bases respectively, with 13 bases between them. The CDR3 runs to 14 residues. Germline CDR1 reads ENHRY; CDR2 reads SYGVKD. The CDR3 DNA reads TGTGCCATCAGTGGATGGGGGGCGGGTTCACCCCTCCACTTT. Translated: CAISGWGAGSPLHF.

This chain links TRBV2 with TRBJ2-7; 7 nucleotides align to TRBD1. Looked up from germline, CDR1 is SNHLY and CDR2 is FYNNEI. Germline trimming cut 6 bases from V and 5 bases from J; bases unmatched to any gene: 10. There are 14 residues in the CDR3. The CDR3 bases are TGTGCCAGCAGGGACAGGCGAACTCCCCACGAGCAGTACTTC. This encodes CASRDRRTPHEQYF.

This chain's CDR3 is CASRRPGQGHSYEQYF. CDR3 nucleotide sequence: TGTGCCAGCAGACGTCCGGGACAGGGCCACTCCTACGAGCAGTACTTC. The rearrangement links TRBV11-2 to TRBJ2-7; 9 bases map to TRBD1. V lost 6 bases and J lost 0; bases outside the gene matches: 9. In germline, CDR1 is SGHAT, CDR2 FQNNGV. CDR3 length: 16 amino acids.

This clonotype was detected a few times. The chain joins TRBV10-3 to TRBJ1-2; TRBD1 is a possible D gene (6 bases). Trimming took 6 bases from V and 3 from J, leaving 14 bases between them. Germline V CDR1 and CDR2: ENHRY, SYGVKD. This CDR3 has 14 amino acids. CDR3 protein: CAISRSGGHYGYTF. The CDR3 DNA sequence: TGTGCCATCAGCCGCTCGGGGGGGCACTATGGCTACACCTTC.

The CDR3 DNA reads TGTGCCAGCAGTGAGACAAATCCCTCCACGGGGTACGAGCAGTACTTC. It is translated as CASSETNPSTGYEQYF. The chain is built from TRBV2 and TRBJ2-7; D is possibly TRBD2 (5 bases). The germline CDR1 and CDR2 sequences are SNHLY and FYNNEI. The CDR3 spans 16 residues. Trimming took off 3 bases at V and 4 bases at J, with 19 bases between the two ends.

This clonotype was observed at least ten times. This chain uses TRBV6-6 with TRBJ2-3; no reliable D call. This CDR3 contains 13 residues. Germline loops: CDR1 MNHNY, CDR2 SVGAGI (reference sequence). V lost 2 bases and J lost 0, with 3 bases in between. The CDR3 nucleotides are TGTGCCAGCAGTTACGTCAGCACAGATACGCAGTATTTT. It is translated as CASSYVSTDTQYF.

The V gene is TRBV10-3, the J gene TRBJ1-1; D is undetermined. CDR3 length equals 14 residues. Looked up from germline, CDR1 is ENHRY and CDR2 is SYGVKD. Trimming took off 6 bases at V and 2 bases at J, with 13 bases between the two ends. CDR3 sequence (DNA): TGTGCCATCAGCCGACAAGTCCTAAACACTGAAGCTTTCTTT. It codes for CAISRQVLNTEAFF.

CDR3 residues: CASTLGGYEQYF. The CDR3 DNA is TGTGCCAGCACCCTAGGAGGGTACGAGCAGTACTTC. The rearrangement links TRBV12-3 or TRBV12-4 to TRBJ2-7; tentatively, D is TRBD2 (6 bases). V was clipped by 7 bases and J by 4 bases, with 11 bases between them. The CDR3 covers 12 residues.